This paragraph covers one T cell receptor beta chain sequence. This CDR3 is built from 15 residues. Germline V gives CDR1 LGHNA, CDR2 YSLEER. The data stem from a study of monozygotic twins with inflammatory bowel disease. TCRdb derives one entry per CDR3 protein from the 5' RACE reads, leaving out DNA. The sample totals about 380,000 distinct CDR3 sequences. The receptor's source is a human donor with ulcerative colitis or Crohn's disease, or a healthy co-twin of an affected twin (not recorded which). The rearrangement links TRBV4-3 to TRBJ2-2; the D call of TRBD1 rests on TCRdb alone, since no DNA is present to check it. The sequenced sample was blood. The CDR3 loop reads CASSQRTGVTGELFF.